This T cell receptor beta chain stems from a study of T cell responses to AZD1222 COVID-19 vaccine. Findings and caveats of the study: Baseline seropositives among AZD1222 recipients totaled only 5 to 7.

The ends lost 0 bases at V and 3 bases at J; junction bases unmatched: 3. The CDR3 is made up of 16 amino acids. Germline V lookup: CDR1 SGHRS, CDR2 YFSETQ. Profiled with immunoSEQ multiplex PCR; TCRdb holds only in-frame clones, not every one. The table records roughly 120,000 clones, approximately 85% of them present only once. Turning to this clone: Its antigen remains unidentified.

This clonotype originated in an adult who received the AZD1222 COVID-19 vaccine. This chain links TRBV5-1 with TRBJ2-3; 11 positions agree with TRBD2. This specimen was peripheral blood, taken 28 days after the second AZD1222 dose. The CDR3 DNA follows: TGCGCCAGCAGCTTGGCCGGGACTAGCGGTACAGATACGCAGTATTTT. Protein product: CASSLAGTSGTDTQYF.